The clone carrying this T cell receptor beta chain was found a few times. This entry comes from a study of blood T cell repertoires in COVID-19. Whole-study context: Samples representing acute and convalescent COVID-19 were sourced from the United States, Italy and Spain.

V gave up 4 bases and J gave up 9 bases; unmatched junction bases: 8. The CDR3 contains 15 residues. The germline CDR1 and CDR2 sequences are SGHRS and YFSETQ. Assay used: immunoSEQ multiplex PCR; TCRdb lists only in-frame clones, some missing. The data show 250,000 or so clones, about 89% seen once. The TCR was taken from a woman aged 40-49 years who had recovered from COVID-19. This chain links TRBV5-1 with TRBJ2-3, with 13 bases aligning to TRBD2. The sample was peripheral blood. The CDR3 region is CASSATGLAGRTQYF. In DNA, the CDR3 is TGCGCCAGCAGCGCCACGGGACTAGCGGGGAGAACGCAGTATTTT.